These 17 T cell receptor beta chains were sequenced from one sample in a study of beta chain features in type 1 diabetes. Expressed TCRB transcripts were sequenced, since all the RNA that had been isolated was reverse transcribed. TCRdb's table, derived via immunoSEQ multiplex PCR, lists solely in-frame clones and lacks some. In the table there are about 290,000 clones, under 8.5% of which are singletons. Sequenced: central memory CD4+ T cells from blood. The receptors stem from a young woman in good health.

This clone was counted between two and nine times. This chain uses TRBV5-1 with TRBJ2-7; 7 nucleotides match TRBD1. V dropped 5 bases and J dropped 5; count of bases not matched to a gene: 10. CDR3 length equals 14 residues. Germline assignment: CDR1 SGHRS and CDR2 YFSETQ. The CDR3: CASRSGAGTDEQYV. CDR3 coding DNA: TGCGCCAGCAGAAGTGGTGCCGGGACAGACGAGCAGTACGTC.

This clone has a handful of counts. CDR3 sequence (DNA): TGCGCCAGCTTACAGGGTACCGGTTATTCACCCCTCCACTTT. Translating it yields CASLQGTGYSPLHF. This chain uses TRBV10-2 with TRBJ1-6, with D possibly matching TRBD1 (6 bases). The CDR3 sequence is 14 residues long. V lost 8 bases to trimming and J lost 8 bases, with 16 bases between them. Germline values: CDR1 WSHSY, CDR2 SAAADI.

The CDR3 DNA reads as TGTGCCAGTAGTACGGGGATAGACAGGGGCAATCAGCCCCAGCATTTT. Amino acids: CASSTGIDRGNQPQHF. The chain uses TRBV19 and TRBJ1-5, with TRBD1 matching over 7 bases. CDR1 is LNHDA, CDR2 SQIVND, per germline (reference sequence). The trim removed 4 bases at V and 2 bases at J, leaving 8 bases unmatched. This CDR3 contains 16 residues.

This clone occurred a few times. V and J are TRBV28 and TRBJ1-2; D is undetermined. CDR1 is MDHEN and CDR2 is SYDVKM in the germline V gene. The CDR3 is 14 amino acids. The V end was cut by 4 bases, the J end by 1 base, with 10 bases between. CDR3 DNA: TGTGCCAGCAGTTCCTTAGACGATAACTATGGCTACACCTTC. It encodes CASSSLDDNYGYTF.

This clone turned up a few times. The chain recombines TRBV4-2 with TRBJ2-2; D is unresolved. The CDR3 has 14 residues. Germline V lookup: CDR1 LGHNA, CDR2 YNFKEQ. Trimming cost V 0 bases and J 1 base, with 3 bases left between them. The CDR3 region is CASSQDQNTGELFF. The CDR3 DNA follows: TGTGCCAGCAGCCAAGACCAGAACACCGGGGAGCTGTTTTTT.

The V and J genes are TRBV29-1 and TRBJ1-2; no definite D call. The CDR3 has 12 residues. Trimming shortened V by 7 bases and J by 8 bases, and 17 bases separated the two germline ends. Germline CDR1 SQVTM, CDR2 ANQGSEA. The CDR3 region has the DNA TGCAGCGCCCTCGGGCACCTCGGAGGCTACACCTTC. It specifies CSALGHLGGYTF.

This clone was found a few times. The chain carries TRBV14 and TRBJ1-2; a weak D match, TRBD1 (5 bases). In germline, CDR1 is SGHDN, CDR2 FVKESK. This CDR3 comprises 14 residues. The ends were cut back, 1 base at V and 4 bases at J, with 10 bases in the middle. The CDR3 region is CASSQVSGTYGYTF. CDR3 nucleotides: TGTGCCAGCAGCCAAGTTTCGGGGACCTATGGCTACACCTTC.

This clone was observed a few times. V usage is TRBV7-9 and J usage is TRBJ2-2; TRBD2 is a possible D gene (5 bases). V lost 4 bases to trimming and J lost 3 bases, with 9 bases between them. Germline lookup yields CDR1 SEHNR and CDR2 FQNEAQ (reference sequence). There are 14 residues in the CDR3. CDR3 sequence (DNA): TGTGCCAGCAGCTGGCGGGCGGACACCGGGGAGCTGTTTTTT. It encodes CASSWRADTGELFF. Supplemented by reference TRBV7-9 and TRBJ2-2, the full variable domain reads DTGVSQNPRHKITKRGQNVTFRCDPISEHNRLYWYRQTLGQGPEFLTYFQNEAQLEKSRLLSDRFSAERPKGSFSTLEIQRTEQGDSAMYLCASSWRADTGELFFGEGSRLTVL.

This clone was observed a few times. This rearrangement joins TRBV7-9 to TRBJ2-7, with D possibly matching TRBD2 (5 bases). The germline V gene encodes CDR1 SEHNR and CDR2 FQNEAQ (reference sequence). The CDR3 has 14 amino acids. V was clipped by 2 bases and J by 2 bases, with 10 bases between them. CDR3 sequence reads: CASSLSGGPYEQYV. In DNA, the CDR3 is TGTGCCAGCAGCTTAAGTGGAGGACCCTACGAGCAGTACGTC.

This clone was counted a few times. This sequence joins TRBV28 and TRBJ1-4; D not certain. Germline CDR1 reads MDHEN; CDR2 reads SYDVKM. Trimming shortened V by 6 bases and J by 8 bases, and 22 bases separated the two germline ends. The CDR3 consists of 16 residues. CDR3 in amino acids: CASSRDGFRSEEKLFF. The CDR3 bases are TGTGCCAGCAGCCGAGACGGGTTTCGTTCAGAGGAAAAACTGTTTTTT.

The chain uses TRBV11-2 and TRBJ2-7; the D gene is possibly TRBD2 (7 bases). The length of the CDR3 is 15 residues. Germline CDR1 reads SGHAT; CDR2 reads FQNNGV. V was pared by 3 bases and J by 2 bases, with 14 bases between. CDR3 sequence reads: CASSLGGGPTYEQYV. DNA of the CDR3: TGTGCCAGCAGCTTGGGCGGGGGCCCCACCTACGAGCAGTACGTC.

V usage is TRBV6-6 and J usage is TRBJ1-2, with D unresolved. CDR1 and CDR2 (germline): MNHNY, SVGAGI (reference sequence). V dropped 6 bases and J dropped 3 bases, with 8 bases sitting between them. The CDR3 loop spans 12 amino acids. CDR3 DNA sequence: TGTGCCAGCAGCATCAGAGACTATGGCTACACCTTC. Translation gives CASSIRDYGYTF.

J is TRBJ2-1 and V is TRBV19; D possibly corresponds to TRBD2 (5 bases). The V end was cut by 0 bases, the J end by 6 bases, with 15 bases between. The CDR3 is 16 amino acids. The germline CDR1 and CDR2 sequences are LNHDA and SQIVND (reference sequence). The CDR3 nucleotides read TGTGCCAGTAGTATAGATGGGTCCAGGAGGAGCAATGAGCAGTTCTTC. The encoded protein is CASSIDGSRRSNEQFF.

This sequence joins TRBV11-2 and TRBJ2-6; D is unclear. CDR3 length: 15 residues. Trimming took 1 base from V and 1 from J, leaving 5 bases between them. CDR1 and CDR2 from the germline V gene are SGHAT and FQNNGV. Here the CDR3 reads CASSLANSGANVLTF. As DNA, the CDR3 is TGTGCCAGCAGCTTAGCTAATTCTGGGGCCAACGTCCTGACTTTC.

In this sample, this clone turned up a few times. The CDR3 coding sequence is TGTGCCAGCAGTGAAGCCCGACGGAACACTGAAGCTTTCTTT. As protein: CASSEARRNTEAFF. The gene calls are TRBV2 and TRBJ1-1; D is uncertain. The CDR3 contains 14 residues. The V gene's germline CDR1 is SNHLY and CDR2 FYNNEI. V was shortened by 0 bases and J by 1 base, with 6 bases between the two germline ends.

CDR3 coding DNA: TGCAGCGTTGAAGATCCTCGACAGGGACGGGCCGGGGAGCTGTTTTTT. It is translated as CSVEDPRQGRAGELFF. This rearrangement joins TRBV29-1 to TRBJ2-2, with 7 bases lining up with TRBD1. Germline CDR1 is SQVTM and CDR2 is ANQGSEA. V gave up 0 bases and J gave up 6 bases; unmatched junction bases: 10. The CDR3 has 16 amino acids.

The table lists this clone with a few counts. V and J are TRBV7-8 and TRBJ2-1; 7 positions agree with TRBD2. This CDR3 region has 12 residues. V shed 3 bases and J 10 bases; nucleotides not matched to a gene: 3. Per germline, CDR1 SGHVS and CDR2 FQNEAQ. The CDR3 here is CASSFAGEEQFF. In nucleotides, the CDR3 is TGTGCCAGCAGCTTTGCGGGAGAGGAGCAGTTCTTC.